This T cell receptor beta chain was sequenced during a study of breast tumors, draining lymph nodes, adjacent tissues. Samples came from axillary lymph nodes draining the breast cancer. V lost 3 bases, J lost 1 base, and 21 bases lay in between. This CDR3 comprises 17 residues. Germline V gene lookup returns CDR1 SQVTM and CDR2 ANQGSEA. Whole-study results and caveats: Luminal-like breast cancer showed significantly higher tumor–nontumor repertoire similarity than basal-like. Tumor TCR diversity was below lymph nodes but above nontumor tissue. That most tumor T cells come from lymph nodes remained unproven. Findings are consistent with lymph node origin and intratumoral expansion of most tumor T cells.

Worth noting for this clonotype: The antigen remains undetermined.

From the multiplex PCR reads, TCRdb called clonotypes with MiXCR, one entry per CDR3 protein. This sample carries around 230,000 distinct CDR3 sequences, less than 40% of them seen once, and the ten largest clones take about 1.4%. The TCR comes from a female donor with breast cancer. Some clones in this sample may be carry-over from other donors' samples. The chain uses TRBV29-1 and TRBJ2-5; the D is unclear. What was sequenced was axillary lymph node tissue. CDR3 protein: CSVEGSARERFQETQYF. Written as DNA, the CDR3 is TGCAGCGTTGAGGGCAGTGCTAGAGAACGGTTCCAAGAGACCCAGTACTTC.